This entry lists 19 T cell receptor beta chains sequenced from one sample in a study of molecular identifiers for immune sequencing clone quantification (dated by TCRdb to 2016 to 2019). The protocol used for the library was PCR. Sequencing was carried out with an Illumina HiSeq 4000. TCRdb trimmed public reads at Q25 via fastp, called clones via MiXCR and kept in-frame beta chains. Identical CDR3 proteins give one entry, which carries the most common genes and DNA. Counted in this sample were just over 35,000 distinct CDR3 sequences; 15% to 20% of them appeared once. Clones ranked in the top ten supply about 1.2% of the sample. The sequencing sample was made of naive CD8+ T cells from blood, with Jurkat cell RNA spiked in. The cell subset or site label for this specimen denotes: FACS-sorted CD8+CD4-CCR7+CD45RA+ naive T cells. Receptors originate from a human donor in good health. Some libraries in this study had Jurkat cell RNA spiked in.

In its sample, this clonotype was seen a few times. This rearrangement joins TRBV7-9 to TRBJ1-1; D gene uncertain. This CDR3 is built from 13 residues. V was pared by 0 bases and J by 1 base, with 3 bases between. Germline assignment: CDR1 SEHNR and CDR2 FQNEAQ (reference sequence). CDR3 in DNA: TGTGCCAGCAGCTTAGCAGGGAACACTGAAGCTTTCTTT. Its protein is CASSLAGNTEAFF.

This clonotype was counted only a few times. The rearrangement uses TRBV7-9 and TRBJ2-1, with a possible D match to TRBD1 (5 bases). The CDR3 length is 13 residues. Germline-derived CDR1 and CDR2 are SEHNR and FQNEAQ (reference sequence). The V gene lost 4 bases and the J gene lost 5 bases, with 9 bases spanning the gap. As DNA, the CDR3 is TGTGCCAGCAGCTCCGACAGAAACAATGAGCAGTTCTTC. It yields the protein CASSSDRNNEQFF.

This clonotype occurred many times. The chain combines TRBV6-5 with TRBJ1-2; D not resolved. Trimming took 2 bases from V and 4 from J, leaving 14 bases between them. Germline CDR1 and CDR2: MNHEY and SVGAGI. The CDR3 extends over 15 amino acids. CDR3 bases: TGTGCCAGCAGTTACGACGTAGGAGAAGTCTATGGCTACACCTTC. Translating it yields CASSYDVGEVYGYTF.

This clonotype was counted ten times or more. This chain joins TRBV13 and TRBJ2-7, with 10 bases fitting TRBD2. The CDR3 runs to 15 residues. V gave up 5 bases and J gave up 2 bases; unmatched junction bases: 6. CDR1 and CDR2 from the germline V gene are PRHDT and FYEKMQ (reference sequence). The CDR3 loop reads CASSPGTSATYEQYF. For the CDR3, the DNA is TGTGCCAGCAGCCCGGGGACTAGCGCAACCTACGAGCAGTACTTC.

The rearrangement uses TRBV7-2 and TRBJ1-5, with a possible D match to TRBD1 (5 bases). Germline CDR1 and CDR2: SGHTA and FQGNSA. There are 18 residues in the CDR3. The ends were cut back, 2 bases at V and 0 bases at J, with 17 bases in the middle. CDR3 region: CASSLSGTLLDSNQPQHF. Written as DNA, the CDR3 is TGTGCCAGCAGCTTATCCGGGACCTTACTGGATAGCAATCAGCCCCAGCATTTT.

The sample holds many counts of this clonotype. The gene calls are TRBV10-2 and TRBJ1-1; 9 bases fit TRBD1. V dropped 6 bases and J dropped 5; count of bases not matched to a gene: 7. The germline gives CDR1 WSHSY, CDR2 SAAADI. The CDR3 covers 14 residues. The CDR3 nucleotides are TGCGCCAGCAGGACCGGGACAGGGACAACTGAAGCTTTCTTT. Its protein is CASRTGTGTTEAFF.

In this sample, this clonotype turned up many times. This chain uses TRBV29-1 with TRBJ2-2; D possibly matches TRBD1 or TRBD2 (6 bases each). Per the germline V gene, CDR1 is SQVTM and CDR2 is ANQGSEA. V lost 0 bases and J 4 bases, leaving 15 bases between the germline ends. This CDR3 region has 16 residues. In DNA form, the CDR3 reads TGCAGCGTTGAAGATTCGGGGGCGGCCGGCACCGGGGAGCTGTTTTTT. Protein product: CSVEDSGAAGTGELFF.

This clonotype appeared a few times. V is TRBV11-2 and J is TRBJ2-3, with 15 bases identical to TRBD2. J lost 5 bases, V lost 4 bases, and 4 bases had no gene match. Germline V gene data show CDR1 as SGHAT and CDR2 as FQNNGV. The CDR3 covers 16 residues. This CDR3 reads CASSWTSGGAEDTQYF. The CDR3 DNA is TGTGCCAGCAGCTGGACTAGCGGGGGGGCCGAAGATACGCAGTATTTT.

This clonotype was seen repeatedly, ten times or more. V gene TRBV20-1 combines with J gene TRBJ2-7; 8 bases map to TRBD1. CDR1 is DFQATT, CDR2 SNEGSKA, per germline (reference sequence). CDR3 size: 11 residues. The trim removed 4 bases at V and 7 bases at J, leaving 3 bases unmatched. DNA for the CDR3: TGCAGTGCTAAGACAGGGGTTGAGCAGTACTTC. This sequence encodes CSAKTGVEQYF.

The chain joins TRBV18 to TRBJ2-7; D remains unclear. The V end lost 3 bases, the J end lost 6 bases, and 9 bases lay between the germline ends. CDR1 is KGHSH and CDR2 is LQKENI in the germline V gene. CDR3 length: 12 residues. The CDR3 spells CASSPRSGEQYF. The CDR3 DNA reads as TGTGCCAGCTCACCCAGGTCGGGCGAGCAGTACTTC.

For this clonotype: Because it lacks the conserved phenylalanine or tryptophan at the end, this CDR3 is likely a read error. The chain joins TRBV29-1 to TRBJ2-4; D not certain. Germline V gives CDR1 SQVTM, CDR2 ANQGSEA. The CDR3 runs 10 residues. The CDR3 DNA reads TGCTGCGTTGTATCGTCCATTCAGTACCTC. It codes for CCVVSSIQYL.

This clonotype was detected ten times or more. The gene calls are TRBV20-1 and TRBJ2-7, with TRBD2 identical over 7 bases. Unmatched junction bases numbered 9, after V lost 6 bases and J lost 4 bases. This CDR3 has 13 residues. Germline V gene lookup returns CDR1 DFQATT and CDR2 SNEGSKA (reference sequence). The CDR3 DNA reads as TGCAGTGCCTCCGAGACGGGGGGTTACGAGCAGTACTTC. Translating gives CSASETGGYEQYF.

The rearrangement uses TRBV28 and TRBJ2-7; TRBD1 matches at 8 bases. The CDR3 extends over 16 amino acids. Germline CDR1 MDHEN, CDR2 SYDVKM. After removal of 8 bases from V and 2 bases from J, the junction contained 14 bases not matched to a gene. The CDR3 loop is CASYTQGRTGPYEQYF. CDR3 in DNA: TGTGCCAGCTACACCCAGGGACGGACAGGGCCCTACGAGCAGTACTTC.

Comment on this clonotype: This may arise from a read error, as a much more abundant clone is one base away. V usage is TRBV6-5 and J usage is TRBJ2-1; the D is unclear. From germline, CDR1 is MNHEY and CDR2 SVGAGI. V lost 4 bases to trimming and J lost 5 bases, with 15 bases between them. The CDR3 has 15 amino acids. The DNA of the CDR3 is TGTGCCAGCAGTTGCAAAGTGTCGGCCGACAATGAGCAGTTCTTC. This gives the protein CASSCKVSADNEQFF.

This clonotype was observed at least ten times. The J gene is TRBJ2-1, the V gene TRBV11-2; 10 bases fit TRBD2. The CDR3 covers 15 residues. Per germline, CDR1 SGHAT and CDR2 FQNNGV. V trimming: 5 bases; J trimming: 6 bases; junction bases outside the gene matches: 7. CDR3: CASSPPAGGSNEQFF. The CDR3 DNA reads TGTGCCAGCAGCCCCCCAGCGGGGGGGAGCAATGAGCAGTTCTTC.

The table lists this clonotype with many counts. The V and J genes are TRBV30 and TRBJ1-4, with 8 positions matching TRBD1. Trimming at V came to 5 bases and at J to 8 bases, leaving 10 bases not matched to a gene. Germline CDR1 GTSNPN, CDR2 SVGIG (reference sequence). The CDR3 contains 14 residues. The CDR3 loop reads CAWAAGGGIEKLFF. CDR3 nucleotide sequence: TGTGCCTGGGCAGCAGGGGGCGGGATCGAAAAACTGTTTTTT.

On this clonotype: A much larger clone sits a single nucleotide away, making a read error possible. The chain combines TRBV6-1 with TRBJ2-3, with TRBD2 matching 10 bases. The J segment lost 8 bases and the V segment lost 2 bases, leaving 19 bases of the junction unmatched. CDR1 is MNHNS and CDR2 is SASEGT in the germline V gene. CDR3 size: 19 residues. This CDR3 reads CASSEFTGVLAGVSGTQYF. The CDR3 DNA reads TGTGCCAGCAGTGAATTTACAGGGGTTCTAGCGGGAGTTTCGGGTACGCAGTATTTT.

This sequence joins TRBV7-6 and TRBJ1-4; 8 bases agree with TRBD1. V shed 5 bases, J shed 14 bases, and the junction held 22 bases outside the gene matches. Per germline, CDR1 SGHVS and CDR2 FNYEAQ. CDR3 length: 17 amino acids. CDR3 sequence (DNA): TGTGCCAGCAGCACCGGGACAGGCGTTGCAACTAATGGAAAGCTGTTTTTT. It is translated as CASSTGTGVATNGKLFF.

This clonotype was observed many times. The chain uses TRBV4-1 and TRBJ1-1; 7 nucleotides agree with TRBD1. Germline loops: CDR1 MGHRA, CDR2 YSYEKL. The ends lost 0 bases at V and 3 bases at J; junction bases unmatched: 7. This CDR3 contains 16 residues. CDR3 DNA sequence: TGCGCCAGCAGCCAAGACGAGGGCAGGGGGTACACTGAAGCTTTCTTT. Protein product: CASSQDEGRGYTEAFF.